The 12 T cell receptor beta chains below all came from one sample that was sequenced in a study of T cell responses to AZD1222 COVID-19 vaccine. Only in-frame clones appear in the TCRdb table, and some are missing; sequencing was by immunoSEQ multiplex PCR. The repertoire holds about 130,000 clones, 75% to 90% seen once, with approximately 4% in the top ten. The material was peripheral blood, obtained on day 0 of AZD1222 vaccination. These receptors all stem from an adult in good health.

The CDR3 here is CASSYRDRRNNGEAFF. The CDR3 nucleotides read TGTGCCAGCAGTTACAGGGACAGACGGAATAATGGTGAAGCTTTCTTT. This sequence joins TRBV6-5 and TRBJ1-1; 7 nucleotides line up with TRBD1. This CDR3 has 16 residues. Losses at the gene ends were 2 bases for V and 7 bases for J; bases not matched to a gene: 13. Germline CDR1 reads MNHEY; CDR2 reads SVGAGI.

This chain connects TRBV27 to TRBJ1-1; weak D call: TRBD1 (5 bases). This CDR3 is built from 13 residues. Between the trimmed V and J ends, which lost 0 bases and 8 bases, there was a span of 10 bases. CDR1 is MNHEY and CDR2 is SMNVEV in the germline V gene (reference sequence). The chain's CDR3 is CASSLSGGPEAFF. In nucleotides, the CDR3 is TGTGCCAGCAGTTTATCTGGGGGTCCGGAAGCTTTCTTT.

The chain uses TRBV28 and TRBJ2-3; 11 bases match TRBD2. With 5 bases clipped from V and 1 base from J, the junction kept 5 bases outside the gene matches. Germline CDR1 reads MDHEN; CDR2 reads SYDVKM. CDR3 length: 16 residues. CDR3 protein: CASSPNSGGGTDTQYF. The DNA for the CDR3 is TGTGCCAGCAGTCCTAATAGCGGGGGGGGCACAGATACGCAGTATTTT.

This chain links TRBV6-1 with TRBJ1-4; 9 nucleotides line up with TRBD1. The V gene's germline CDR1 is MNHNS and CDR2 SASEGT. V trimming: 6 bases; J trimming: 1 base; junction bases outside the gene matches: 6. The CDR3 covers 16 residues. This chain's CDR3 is CASRETGGLTNEKLFF. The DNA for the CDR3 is TGTGCCAGCAGGGAAACAGGGGGCTTAACTAATGAAAAACTGTTTTTT.

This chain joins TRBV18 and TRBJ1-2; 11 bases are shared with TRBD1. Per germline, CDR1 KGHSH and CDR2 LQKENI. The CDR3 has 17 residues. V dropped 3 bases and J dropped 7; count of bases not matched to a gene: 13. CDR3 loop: CASSPDLDRGRASGYTF. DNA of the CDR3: TGTGCCAGCTCACCGGATCTGGACAGGGGGCGGGCTAGTGGCTACACCTTC.

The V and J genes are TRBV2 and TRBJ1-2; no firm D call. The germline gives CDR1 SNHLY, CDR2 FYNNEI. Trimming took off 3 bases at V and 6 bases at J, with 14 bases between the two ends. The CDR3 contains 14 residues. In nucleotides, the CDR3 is TGTGCCAGCAGTGACAGGAATAGGGCTCATGGCTACACCTTC. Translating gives CASSDRNRAHGYTF.

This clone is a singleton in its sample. The CDR3 sequence: CASSLLPRGQETQYF. The CDR3 region has the DNA TGTGCCAGCAGTCTCCTCCCGCGCGGCCAAGAGACCCAGTACTTC. This sequence joins TRBV27 and TRBJ2-5; D is uncertain. The CDR3 sequence is 15 residues long. In germline, CDR1 is MNHEY, CDR2 SMNVEV (reference sequence). V was cut by 5 bases and J by 1 base, with 14 bases left in between.

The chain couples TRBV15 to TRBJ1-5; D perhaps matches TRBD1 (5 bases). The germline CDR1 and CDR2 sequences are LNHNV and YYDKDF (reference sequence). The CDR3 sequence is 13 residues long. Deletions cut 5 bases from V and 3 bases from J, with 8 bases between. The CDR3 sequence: CATSGGNNQPQHF. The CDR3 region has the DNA TGTGCCACCAGCGGGGGGAACAATCAGCCCCAGCATTTT.

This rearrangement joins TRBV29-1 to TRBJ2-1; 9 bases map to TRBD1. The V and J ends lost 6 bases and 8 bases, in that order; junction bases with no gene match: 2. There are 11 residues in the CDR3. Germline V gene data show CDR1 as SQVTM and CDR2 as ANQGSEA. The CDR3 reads CSVDRGDEQFF. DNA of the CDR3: TGCAGCGTGGACAGGGGAGATGAGCAGTTCTTC.

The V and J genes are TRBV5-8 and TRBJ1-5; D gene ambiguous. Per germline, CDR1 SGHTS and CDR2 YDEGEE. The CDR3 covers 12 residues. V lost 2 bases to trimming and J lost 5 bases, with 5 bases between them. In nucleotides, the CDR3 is TGTGCCAGCAGCTTATGGGATCAGCCCCAGCATTTT. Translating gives CASSLWDQPQHF.

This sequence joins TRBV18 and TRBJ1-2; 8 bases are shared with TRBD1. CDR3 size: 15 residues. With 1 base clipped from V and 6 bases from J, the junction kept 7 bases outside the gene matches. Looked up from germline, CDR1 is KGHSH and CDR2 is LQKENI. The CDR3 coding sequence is TGTGCCAGCTCACCACTTAGGACAGGGCTCGATGGCTACACCTTC. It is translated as CASSPLRTGLDGYTF.

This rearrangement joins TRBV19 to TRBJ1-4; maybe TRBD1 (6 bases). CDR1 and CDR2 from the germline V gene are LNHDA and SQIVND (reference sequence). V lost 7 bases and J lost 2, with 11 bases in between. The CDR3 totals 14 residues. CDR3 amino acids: CASTWRGTNEKLFF. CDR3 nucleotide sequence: TGTGCCAGTACGTGGAGGGGGACTAATGAAAAACTGTTTTTT.